This T cell receptor (beta chain) is from a study of blood T cell repertoires in COVID-19. About the study: Acute-phase and convalescent COVID-19 samples originated in the United States, Italy and Spain. From T cells, B-cell-depleted T cells, or PBMCs came the material, which was cDNA or gDNA.

The J segment lost 6 bases and the V segment lost 6 bases, leaving 9 bases of the junction unmatched. The CDR3 loop spans 14 amino acids. Germline lookup yields CDR1 MNHEY and CDR2 SVGAGI. The authors' processing: Quantification of nucleated cells was approximated via reference gene primer amplification. Clones were sequenced by immunoSEQ multiplex PCR, and TCRdb holds only the in-frame ones, with some missing. V, J and clone size were drawn from that table, and D and trimming were deduced from the DNA. The sample lists approximately 76,000 clones, about 73% seen once, with 35% in the top ten. The receptor comes from an older woman with acute or convalescent COVID-19. The sequenced sample consisted of peripheral blood. This sequence joins TRBV6-5 and TRBJ2-3; 7 bases are shared with TRBD2. Here the CDR3 reads CASRSLARGDTQYF. CDR3 nucleotides: TGTGCCAGCAGGTCACTAGCGCGGGGGGATACGCAGTATTTT.